This T cell receptor (beta chain) was sequenced in a study of control samples from healthy donors and cancer patients. Repertoires were generated with immunoSEQ multiplex PCR, while TCRdb's copy carries only in-frame clones and drops some. Counted here are 30,000 or so clones, roughly 94% occurring once; the ten biggest clones make up 6.6%. The CDR3 has 15 amino acids. Germline CDR1 is MNHEY and CDR2 is SVGAGI. J was trimmed by 0 bases and V by 5 bases; bases with no gene match: 3. This sequence was found in a man in his 60s in good health. The chain employs TRBV6-5 and TRBJ1-1; 10 bases fit TRBD1. The material sequenced was blood. CDR3 protein: CASSRQGALNTEAFF. The CDR3 DNA reads as TGTGCCAGCAGTCGACAGGGGGCTTTGAACACTGAAGCTTTCTTT.